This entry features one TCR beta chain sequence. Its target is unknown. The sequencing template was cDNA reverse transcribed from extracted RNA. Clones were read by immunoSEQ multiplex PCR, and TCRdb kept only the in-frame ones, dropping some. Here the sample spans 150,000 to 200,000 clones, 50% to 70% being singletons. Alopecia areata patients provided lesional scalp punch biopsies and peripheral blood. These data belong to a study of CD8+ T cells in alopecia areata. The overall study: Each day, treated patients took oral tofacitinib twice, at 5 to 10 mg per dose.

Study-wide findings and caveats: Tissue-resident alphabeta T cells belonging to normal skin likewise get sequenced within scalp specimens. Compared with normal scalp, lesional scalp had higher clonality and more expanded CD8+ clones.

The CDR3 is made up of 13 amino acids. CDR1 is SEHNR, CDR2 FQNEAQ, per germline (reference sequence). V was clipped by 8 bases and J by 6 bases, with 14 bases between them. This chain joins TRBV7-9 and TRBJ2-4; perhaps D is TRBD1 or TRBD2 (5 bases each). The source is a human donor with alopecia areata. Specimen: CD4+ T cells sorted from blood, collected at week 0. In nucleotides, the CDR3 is TGTGCCAGCTTGGGGGTACGCGGAAACATTCAGTACTTC. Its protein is CASLGVRGNIQYF.